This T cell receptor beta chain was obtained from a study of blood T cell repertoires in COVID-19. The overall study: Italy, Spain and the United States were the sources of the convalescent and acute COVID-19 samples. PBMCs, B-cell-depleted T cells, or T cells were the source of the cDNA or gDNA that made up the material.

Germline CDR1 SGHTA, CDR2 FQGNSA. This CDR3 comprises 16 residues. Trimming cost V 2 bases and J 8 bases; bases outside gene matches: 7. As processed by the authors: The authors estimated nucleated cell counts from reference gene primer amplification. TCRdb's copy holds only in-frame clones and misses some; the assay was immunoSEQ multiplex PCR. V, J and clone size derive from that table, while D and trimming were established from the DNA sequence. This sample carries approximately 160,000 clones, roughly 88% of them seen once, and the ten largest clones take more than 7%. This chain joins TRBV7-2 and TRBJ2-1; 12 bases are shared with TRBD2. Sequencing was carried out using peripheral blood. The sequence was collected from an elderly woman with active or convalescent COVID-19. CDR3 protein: CASSLLDLAGGHEQFF. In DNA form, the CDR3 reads TGTGCCAGCAGCTTATTAGACCTAGCGGGGGGGCATGAGCAGTTCTTC.